Each of the 32 T cell receptor beta chains below was sequenced from the same sample in a study of T cell responses to AZD1222 COVID-19 vaccine. The protocol was immunoSEQ multiplex PCR, while the TCRdb copy is restricted to in-frame clones and leaves out a portion. The table includes under 200,000 clones, about nine tenths detected once. The sequenced sample was peripheral blood, obtained on day 0 of AZD1222 vaccination. Receptors originate from an adult in good health.

The chain recombines TRBV11-2 with TRBJ1-3; 7 bases are a match to TRBD1. After removal of 6 bases from V and 0 bases from J, the junction contained 11 bases not matched to a gene. Germline CDR1 SGHAT, CDR2 FQNNGV. There are 17 residues in the CDR3. The CDR3 reads CASRTNRGPTSGNTIYF. DNA of the CDR3: TGTGCCAGCAGGACAAACAGGGGCCCTACCTCTGGAAACACCATATATTTT. Full variable domain (rest looked up from reference TRBV11-2 and TRBJ1-3): EAGVAQSPRYKIIEKRQSVAFWCNPISGHATLYWYQQILGQGPKLLIQFQNNGVVDDSQLPKDRFSAERLKGVDSTLKIQPAKLEDSAVYLCASRTNRGPTSGNTIYFGEGSWLTVV.

This chain connects TRBV7-9 to TRBJ1-3; D unresolved. This CDR3 has 15 residues. The V gene's germline CDR1 is SEHNR and CDR2 FQNEAQ (reference sequence). V lost 5 bases and J 9 bases, leaving 20 bases between the germline ends. CDR3 residues: CASSEFSGSASTIYF. CDR3 bases: TGTGCCAGCAGCGAATTCTCCGGGTCTGCCTCCACCATATATTTT.

The CDR3 region is CASSLVDRGRYEQYF. The CDR3 region has the DNA TGTGCCAGCAGCTTGGTGGACAGGGGGCGGTACGAGCAGTACTTC. This chain uses TRBV5-6 with TRBJ2-7, with TRBD1 identical over 11 bases. The length of the CDR3 is 15 residues. In germline, CDR1 is SGHDT, CDR2 YYEEEE. Germline trimming cut 0 bases from V and 4 bases from J; bases unmatched to any gene: 3.

The chain is built from TRBV11-2 and TRBJ1-1, with a possible D match to TRBD1 (5 bases). Germline CDR1 is SGHAT and CDR2 is FQNNGV. The CDR3 is made up of 15 amino acids. The germline V and J ends were trimmed by 4 bases and 1 base, with 13 bases remaining between them. CDR3 sequence (DNA): TGTGCCAGCAGCTCCCACGGAACAGGGAACACTGAAGCTTTCTTT. Protein: CASSSHGTGNTEAFF. Based on the CDR3 plus reference TRBV11-2 and TRBJ1-1, the full variable domain is EAGVAQSPRYKIIEKRQSVAFWCNPISGHATLYWYQQILGQGPKLLIQFQNNGVVDDSQLPKDRFSAERLKGVDSTLKIQPAKLEDSAVYLCASSSHGTGNTEAFFGQGTRLTVV.

The rearrangement joins TRBV3-1 (or the pseudogene TRBV3-2) to TRBJ2-5, with TRBD2 identical over 11 bases. The V gene's germline CDR1 is LGHDT and CDR2 YNNKEL (reference sequence). The CDR3 totals 15 residues. The trim removed 4 bases at V and 4 bases at J, leaving 5 bases unmatched. The CDR3 region has the DNA TGTGCCAGCAGCCTATTTAGCGGGAGGGCAGAGACCCAGTACTTC. It codes for CASSLFSGRAETQYF.

The chain links TRBV29-1 to TRBJ1-2; D not certain. Germline V gene sequence: CDR1 SQVTM, CDR2 ANQGSEA. V was cut by 0 bases and J by 3 bases, with 5 bases left in between. CDR3 length: 12 amino acids. CDR3 bases: TGCAGCGTTGAAGACAGCTACTATGGCTACACCTTC. It translates to CSVEDSYYGYTF.

The chain is built from TRBV6-2 or TRBV6-3 and TRBJ2-7; TRBD1 matches at 8 bases. Germline V gene lookup returns CDR1 MNHEY and CDR2 SVGEGT. CDR3 length: 16 amino acids. Germline trimming cut 5 bases from V and 2 bases from J; bases unmatched to any gene: 11. CDR3 loop: CASSTYRDRRAYEQYF. Here the CDR3 DNA reads TGTGCCAGCAGTACTTACCGGGACAGGAGAGCCTACGAGCAGTACTTC.

The rearrangement uses TRBV2 and TRBJ2-7; 10 positions match TRBD1. This CDR3 comprises 13 residues. The germline CDR1 and CDR2 sequences are SNHLY and FYNNEI. V shed 11 bases, J shed 3 bases, and the junction held 7 bases outside the gene matches. The CDR3, as DNA: TGTGCCGGCCTAGGGACAGGGGACTACGAGCAGTACTTC. The encoded protein is CAGLGTGDYEQYF.

This clone occurred once. CDR3 protein: CASSLAPQGYAFF. CDR3 in DNA: TGCGCCAGCAGCTTGGCCCCACAGGGTTATGCTTTCTTT. The chain employs TRBV5-1 and TRBJ1-1; maybe TRBD1 (6 bases). The ends were cut back, 0 bases at V and 11 bases at J, with 14 bases in the middle. Germline CDR1 SGHRS, CDR2 YFSETQ. CDR3 length equals 13 residues.

The chain is built from TRBV27 and TRBJ1-6, with TRBD1 as a possible D gene (6 bases). The germline V gene has CDR1 MNHEY and CDR2 SMNVEV (reference sequence). This CDR3 is 16 amino acids long. The V end was cut by 0 bases, the J end by 8 bases, with 14 bases between. CDR3 sequence reads: CASSLSYRDGDSPLHF. The CDR3 bases are TGTGCCAGCAGTTTATCCTACAGGGACGGCGATTCACCCCTCCACTTT.

J is TRBJ2-1 and V is TRBV6-2 or TRBV6-3; 9 bases fit TRBD2. CDR3 size: 16 residues. The ends lost 1 base at V and 7 bases at J; junction bases unmatched: 8. Germline V lookup: CDR1 MNHEY, CDR2 SVGEGT. This CDR3 reads CASSYLRRGGSNEQFF. The CDR3 DNA is TGTGCCAGCAGTTACTTGCGGCGGGGGGGCTCAAATGAGCAGTTCTTC.

The rearrangement uses TRBV24-1 and TRBJ1-4, with D possibly matching TRBD1 (6 bases). V was pared by 3 bases and J by 12 bases, with 13 bases between. This CDR3 contains 13 residues. Germline V gene sequence: CDR1 KGHDR, CDR2 SFDVKD. CDR3 loop: CATSDPRPGELFF. The CDR3 bases are TGTGCCACCAGTGATCCCCGGCCAGGGGAACTGTTTTTT.

The chain recombines TRBV11-2 with TRBJ2-1; D unresolved. The CDR3 is 16 amino acids. CDR1 is SGHAT and CDR2 is FQNNGV in the germline V gene. The ends were cut back, 1 base at V and 8 bases at J, with 18 bases in the middle. CDR3 residues: CASSLGTWRHPDEQFF. CDR3 DNA: TGTGCCAGCAGCTTAGGGACGTGGCGACATCCGGATGAGCAGTTCTTC.

The genes are TRBV27 and TRBJ1-1; D gene uncertain. Trimming removed 0 bases from V and 7 bases from J, with 12 bases in between. From germline, CDR1 is MNHEY and CDR2 SMNVEV (reference sequence). This CDR3 has 14 residues. CDR3 DNA sequence: TGTGCCAGCAGTTTATCGGGTCTTGCTATTGAAGCTTTCTTT. Translated: CASSLSGLAIEAFF.

The V call is TRBV7-2, the J call TRBJ2-7, with D unclear. Trimming cost V 3 bases and J 1 base, with 7 bases left between them. The CDR3 consists of 13 residues. Germline lookup yields CDR1 SGHTA and CDR2 FQGNSA. CDR3 in amino acids: CASSLSVSYEQYF. The CDR3 bases are TGTGCCAGCAGCTTGTCGGTTTCCTACGAGCAGTACTTC.

The V gene is TRBV9, the J gene TRBJ2-2, with TRBD2 identical over 10 bases. This CDR3 region has 17 residues. Trimming took 0 bases from V and 5 from J; bases not matched to a gene: 7. Germline V gene data show CDR1 as SGDLS and CDR2 as YYNGEE. CDR3 coding DNA: TGTGCCAGCAGCGTAGCTCCTAGCGGGGGAGAGACCGGGGAGCTGTTTTTT. The encoded protein is CASSVAPSGGETGELFF.

The V and J genes are TRBV6-2 or TRBV6-3 and TRBJ1-2; unclear D gene. Deletions cut 2 bases from V and 4 bases from J, with 8 bases between. The CDR3 covers 13 residues. Germline V lookup: CDR1 MNHEY, CDR2 SVGEGT. This CDR3 is CASSYRASYGYTF. Here the CDR3 DNA reads TGTGCCAGCAGTTACAGGGCCTCCTATGGCTACACCTTC.

The chain carries TRBV2 and TRBJ1-1; D ambiguous. Between the trimmed V and J ends, which lost 7 bases and 0 bases, there was a span of 6 bases. Germline V lookup: CDR1 SNHLY, CDR2 FYNNEI. CDR3 length: 12 amino acids. CDR3: CASTAMNTEAFF. Here the CDR3 DNA reads TGTGCCAGCACAGCAATGAACACTGAAGCTTTCTTT. Full variable domain (remainder filled in from reference TRBV2 and TRBJ1-1): EPEVTQTPSHQVTQMGQEVILRCVPISNHLYFYWYRQILGQKVEFLVSFYNNEISEKSEIFDDQFSVERPDGSNFTLKIRSTKLEDSAMYFCASTAMNTEAFFGQGTRLTVV.

This chain joins TRBV6-1 and TRBJ2-7; 8 bases line up with TRBD1. Losses at the gene ends were 5 bases for V and 7 bases for J; bases not matched to a gene: 4. Germline values: CDR1 MNHNS, CDR2 SASEGT. This CDR3 comprises 12 residues. The CDR3 DNA sequence: TGTGCCAGCAGTCAGGGGGCTTGGGAGCAGTACTTC. It yields the protein CASSQGAWEQYF.

The chain joins TRBV12-5 to TRBJ2-2; D is unclear. Germline V CDR1 and CDR2: LGHNT, FRNRAP. The CDR3 is made up of 11 amino acids. The ends were cut back, 6 bases at V and 8 bases at J, with 7 bases in the middle. CDR3: CASGTAGELFF. The CDR3 bases are TGTGCTAGTGGGACGGCGGGGGAGCTGTTTTTT.

This clone occurred once. This rearrangement joins TRBV6-2 or TRBV6-3 to TRBJ2-5; 7 bases align to TRBD1. The CDR3 covers 14 residues. Unmatched junction bases numbered 6, after V lost 2 bases and J lost 6 bases. Germline CDR1 reads MNHEY; CDR2 reads SVGEGT. CDR3 sequence: CASSYMGQIQTQYF. The CDR3 bases are TGTGCCAGCAGTTACATGGGACAGATACAGACCCAGTACTTC.

V and J are TRBV12-3 or TRBV12-4 and TRBJ1-2; 8 bases map to TRBD1. J lost 4 bases, V lost 4 bases, and 2 bases had no gene match. The CDR3 runs 13 residues. DNA of the CDR3: TGTGCCAGCAGTTCAGGGGGCCTCTATGGCTACACCTTC. It codes for CASSSGGLYGYTF.

This chain uses TRBV5-1 with TRBJ1-1; 8 positions agree with TRBD1. V was clipped by 2 bases and J by 4 bases; unmatched bases: 13. From germline, CDR1 is SGHRS and CDR2 YFSETQ. This CDR3 is 17 amino acids long. CDR3 DNA: TGCGCCAGCAGCTTCCGTGGACAGGGTACTAGGGGCACTGAAGCTTTCTTT. Translation: CASSFRGQGTRGTEAFF.

The CDR3 here is CASSLLGGETQYF. The CDR3 DNA reads TGTGCCAGCAGCTTACTGGGTGGAGAGACCCAGTACTTC. J is TRBJ2-5 and V is TRBV7-8, with D unclear. V gave up 2 bases and J gave up 4 bases, with 8 bases separating them. Germline loops: CDR1 SGHVS, CDR2 FQNEAQ. The CDR3 spans 13 residues.

The gene calls are TRBV12-3 or TRBV12-4 and TRBJ1-1; D unclear. CDR3 length equals 13 residues. V was pared by 5 bases and J by 4 bases, with 11 bases between. The CDR3 DNA reads as TGTGCCAGCAGTCCCACTTCAGGCACTGAAGCTTTCTTT. As protein: CASSPTSGTEAFF.

The chain combines TRBV4-2 with TRBJ1-5; D perhaps matches TRBD1 (6 bases). Trimming removed 3 bases from V and 4 bases from J, with 10 bases in between. This CDR3 is 14 amino acids long. The germline CDR1 and CDR2 sequences are LGHNA and YNFKEQ. The CDR3 sequence is CASSHQGSNQPQHF. The CDR3 DNA follows: TGTGCCAGCAGCCACCAGGGGTCAAATCAGCCCCAGCATTTT.

This clone was counted once. The chain recombines TRBV20-1 with TRBJ1-1; D unclear. V was cut by 3 bases and J by 8 bases, with 10 bases left in between. Germline V gene lookup returns CDR1 DFQATT and CDR2 SNEGSKA (reference sequence). This CDR3 has 11 residues. In nucleotides, the CDR3 is TGCAGTGCTAGGGCGGCGGTAGAAGCTTTCTTT. Amino acids: CSARAAVEAFF.

The V call is TRBV11-2, the J call TRBJ1-2; perhaps TRBD1 as D (5 bases). V was cut by 4 bases and J by 6 bases, with 15 bases left in between. The CDR3 totals 14 residues. Germline V CDR1 and CDR2: SGHAT, FQNNGV. CDR3 loop: CASSSRGVSDGYTF. The CDR3 coding sequence is TGTGCCAGCAGCTCTAGAGGGGTCAGCGATGGCTACACCTTC.

The rearrangement links TRBV7-9 to TRBJ2-6; D call uncertain. CDR1 is SEHNR and CDR2 is FQNEAQ in the germline V gene (reference sequence). Trimming removed 5 bases at V and 18 bases at J, with 20 bases between. This CDR3 comprises 13 residues. The CDR3 bases are TGTGCCAGCAGCCCCGACGGGTTTGCCCCCGCGACTTTC. It specifies CASSPDGFAPATF.

The J gene is TRBJ2-3, the V gene TRBV11-2, with D perhaps TRBD2 (6 bases). Trimming cost V 8 bases and J 2 bases, with 14 bases left between them. CDR3 length equals 14 residues. The germline CDR1 and CDR2 sequences are SGHAT and FQNNGV. The CDR3 protein is CASAPGVSTDTQYF. CDR3 coding DNA: TGTGCCAGCGCCCCGGGGGTTTCCACAGATACGCAGTATTTT.

This sequence joins TRBV5-1 and TRBJ2-4, with D hard to call. The CDR3 extends over 16 amino acids. Germline V gene data show CDR1 as SGHRS and CDR2 as YFSETQ. V was trimmed by 4 bases and J by 0 bases, leaving 14 bases between them. The CDR3 nucleotides read TGCGCCAGCAGCCCCTACACGGACCGAGCCAAAAACATTCAGTACTTC. This codes for CASSPYTDRAKNIQYF. Looking up the rest from reference TRBV5-1 and TRBJ2-4 gives the full variable domain: KAGVTQTPRYLIKTRGQQVTLSCSPISGHRSVSWYQQTPGQGLQFLFEYFSETQRNKGNFPGRFSGRQFSNSRSEMNVSTLELGDSALYLCASSPYTDRAKNIQYFGAGTRLSVL.

The rearrangement joins TRBV6-1 to TRBJ1-1; 7 nucleotides line up with TRBD1. CDR3 length: 15 amino acids. The V gene's germline CDR1 is MNHNS and CDR2 SASEGT. V lost 3 bases to trimming and J lost 4 bases; unmatched junction nucleotides: 8. The CDR3 sequence is CASSETGLLGTEAFF. For the CDR3, the DNA is TGTGCCAGCAGTGAGACAGGGCTGCTTGGCACTGAAGCTTTCTTT.